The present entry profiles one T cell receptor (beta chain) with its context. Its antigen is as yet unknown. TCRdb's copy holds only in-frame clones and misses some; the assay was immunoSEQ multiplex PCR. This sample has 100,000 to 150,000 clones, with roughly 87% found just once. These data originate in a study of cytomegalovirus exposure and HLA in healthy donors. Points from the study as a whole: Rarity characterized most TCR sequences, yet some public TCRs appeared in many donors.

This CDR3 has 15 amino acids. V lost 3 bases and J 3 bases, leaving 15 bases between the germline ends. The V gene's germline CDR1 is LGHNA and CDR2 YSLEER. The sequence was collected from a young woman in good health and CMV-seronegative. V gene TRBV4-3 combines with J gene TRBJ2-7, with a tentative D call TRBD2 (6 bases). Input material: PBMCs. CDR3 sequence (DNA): TGCGCCAGCAGCCAGGGACTTAGGAGCGGCTACGAGCAGTACTTC. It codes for CASSQGLRSGYEQYF.